The subject of this entry is one T cell receptor (beta chain). The sample comes from a study of CD8 T cells in Susac syndrome. The RNA, about 0.45 to 1 ug, was put through reverse transcription using random hexamers. TCRdb re-derived calls from the immunoSEQ multiplex PCR reads in MiXCR, one entry per CDR3 protein. The sample records about 150,000 distinct CDR3 sequences, 95% to 97% being singletons. CDR3 length: 15 residues. The germline CDR1 and CDR2 sequences are SGHTA and FQGNSA. The ends were cut back, 3 bases at V and 0 bases at J, with 12 bases in the middle. V is TRBV7-2 and J is TRBJ2-7; D may be TRBD1 (5 bases). The clonotype originates from a human donor with Susac syndrome. What was sequenced was CD4+ T cells from PBMCs. CDR3 residues: CASSLSQASSYEQYF. The CDR3 DNA reads as TGTGCCAGCAGCTTGTCACAGGCCTCCTCCTACGAGCAGTACTTC.